The text below deals with one T cell receptor (beta chain). The antigen is unknown. Preparation of the TCRbeta library used unique molecular identifiers. TCRdb fed the PCR reads into MiXCR, producing one record per CDR3 protein. In the table there are hundreds of thousands of distinct CDR3 sequences, over 10% of which are singletons. These data come from a study of T-cell reconstitution after alpha-beta-depleted transplantation in children. The study's findings and limits: T-cell counts and diversity were attributed mostly to newly produced T cells one year after transplant.

This CDR3 is 13 amino acids long. V was trimmed by 5 bases and J by 7 bases, leaving 15 bases between them. Source: PBMCs, taken before TCRalphabeta/CD19-depleted stem cell transplant. This chain links TRBV12-3 or TRBV12-4 with TRBJ2-7; unclear D gene. The TCR originated in a girl aged 2-10 years with congenital amegakaryocytic thrombocytopenia, due to receive a stem cell transplant. CDR3 region: CASSPPGVGEQYF. DNA for the CDR3: TGTGCCAGCAGTCCCCCTGGCGTCGGGGAGCAGTACTTC.